The 27 T cell receptor beta chains below all came from one sample that was sequenced in a study of blood T cell repertoires in COVID-19. Assay used: immunoSEQ multiplex PCR; TCRdb lists only in-frame clones, some missing. The data contain hundreds of thousands of clones, approximately 90% of them singletons. Sequenced: peripheral blood. Receptor source: a man aged 18-30 years with active or convalescent COVID-19.

The J gene is TRBJ2-3, the V gene TRBV4-3, with TRBD2 matching over 7 bases. After removal of 4 bases from V and 4 bases from J, the junction contained 8 bases not matched to a gene. The CDR3 runs to 15 residues. Germline values: CDR1 LGHNA, CDR2 YSLEER. CDR3 amino acids: CASSRGLVGADTQYF. In DNA, the CDR3 is TGCGCCAGCAGCCGCGGACTAGTCGGGGCAGATACGCAGTATTTT.

This sequence joins TRBV19 and TRBJ1-5, with TRBD1 matching 8 bases. The V gene's germline CDR1 is LNHDA and CDR2 SQIVND (reference sequence). The CDR3 has 13 amino acids. Unmatched junction bases numbered 5, after V lost 6 bases and J lost 7 bases. The CDR3: CASRDRVPQPQHF. DNA for the CDR3: TGTGCCAGTAGGGACAGGGTTCCCCAGCCCCAGCATTTT.

This sequence joins TRBV5-4 and TRBJ2-1, with D perhaps TRBD2 (6 bases). Germline CDR1 SGHNT, CDR2 YYREEE (reference sequence). This CDR3 comprises 17 residues. V lost 0 bases, J lost 1 base, and 14 bases lay in between. This CDR3 is CASSLGSLRGSYNEQFF. In DNA, the CDR3 is TGTGCCAGCAGCTTGGGGAGCCTCCGGGGGTCCTACAATGAGCAGTTCTTC.

V usage is TRBV10-1 and J usage is TRBJ1-1; D not certain. This CDR3 is 13 amino acids long. Germline loops: CDR1 WNHNN, CDR2 SYGVQD (reference sequence). V lost 4 bases and J 1 base, leaving 7 bases between the germline ends. DNA for the CDR3: TGCGCCAGCAGTGGACAACCGAACACTGAAGCTTTCTTT. The encoded protein is CASSGQPNTEAFF.

This chain connects TRBV6-2 or TRBV6-3 to TRBJ1-2, with 10 nucleotides matching TRBD1. The CDR3 totals 14 residues. V lost 5 bases to trimming and J lost 10 bases; unmatched junction nucleotides: 10. Germline V gene data show CDR1 as MNHEY and CDR2 as SVGEGT. The CDR3 loop reads CASSPSHDRGPYTF. CDR3 coding DNA: TGTGCCAGCAGTCCGAGCCACGACAGGGGGCCCTACACCTTC.

This chain links TRBV29-1 with TRBJ2-1; 8 positions agree with TRBD2. The CDR3 covers 16 residues. The ends lost 5 bases at V and 3 bases at J; junction bases unmatched: 12. CDR1 SQVTM and CDR2 ANQGSEA come from the germline V gene. CDR3 amino acids: CSVYSTSGSIYNEQFF. The DNA for the CDR3 is TGCAGCGTTTACAGTACGAGCGGGAGCATCTACAATGAGCAGTTCTTC.

CDR3 DNA: TGTGCCAGCAGCCCCCCTCAGGGATTCCAAGAGACCCAGTACTTC. It is translated as CASSPPQGFQETQYF. The rearrangement joins TRBV7-9 to TRBJ2-5; D is possibly TRBD1 (5 bases). Germline V lookup: CDR1 SEHNR, CDR2 FQNEAQ (reference sequence). The CDR3 contains 15 residues. V lost 5 bases and J 1 base, leaving 14 bases between the germline ends. Together with reference TRBV7-9 and TRBJ2-5, the CDR3 gives the full variable domain: DTGVSQNPRHKITKRGQNVTFRCDPISEHNRLYWYRQTLGQGPEFLTYFQNEAQLEKSRLLSDRFSAERPKGSFSTLEIQRTEQGDSAMYLCASSPPQGFQETQYFGPGTRLLVL.

The V call is TRBV5-8, the J call TRBJ2-3, with TRBD2 matching 13 bases. V lost 4 bases, J lost 3 bases, and 11 bases stayed unmatched. CDR1 is SGHTS and CDR2 is YDEGEE in the germline V gene. CDR3 size: 18 residues. CDR3 DNA sequence: TGTGCCAGCAGCCCCGGACTAGCGGGGGCAATACGGACAGATACGCAGTATTTT. This gives the protein CASSPGLAGAIRTDTQYF. The full variable domain, rest sourced from reference TRBV5-8 and TRBJ2-3, is EAGVTQSPTHLIKTRGQQATLRCSPISGHTSVYWYQQALGLGLQFLLWYDEGEERNRGNFPPRFSGRQFPNYSSELNVNALELEDSALYLCASSPGLAGAIRTDTQYFGPGTRLTVL.

CDR3 loop: CASSRYPARILAGGGTDTQYF. CDR3 DNA: TGTGCCAGCAGCCGTTATCCCGCCAGAATACTAGCGGGGGGAGGCACAGATACGCAGTATTTT. This chain links TRBV3-1 (or the pseudogene TRBV3-2) with TRBJ2-3, with 12 bases that match TRBD2. CDR1 and CDR2 (germline): LGHDT, YNNKEL (reference sequence). The V segment lost 4 bases and the J segment 1 base; nucleotides outside the gene matches: 18. The CDR3 totals 21 residues.

The chain recombines TRBV9 with TRBJ1-1; no clear D gene. This CDR3 spans 13 amino acids. Germline V CDR1 and CDR2: SGDLS, YYNGEE. The ends were cut back, 2 bases at V and 2 bases at J, with 7 bases in the middle. In DNA form, the CDR3 reads TGTGCCAGCAGCGTTAAGACAAACACTGAAGCTTTCTTT. This codes for CASSVKTNTEAFF. Full variable domain (remainder filled in from reference TRBV9 and TRBJ1-1): DSGVTQTPKHLITATGQRVTLRCSPRSGDLSVYWYQQSLDQGLQFLIQYYNGEERAKGNILERFSAQQFPDLHSELNLSSLELGDSALYFCASSVKTNTEAFFGQGTRLTVV.

The chain recombines TRBV11-3 with TRBJ1-1; D gene unclear. The length of the CDR3 is 13 residues. Germline CDR1 and CDR2: SGHNT and YENEEA. The V end lost 3 bases, the J end lost 4 bases, and 9 bases lay between the germline ends. CDR3 bases: TGTGCCAGCAGCTTTCGGGTTGGCACTGAAGCTTTCTTT. As protein: CASSFRVGTEAFF.

The genes are TRBV4-3 and TRBJ1-5; TRBD1 matches at 9 bases. This CDR3 has 14 residues. Germline loops: CDR1 LGHNA, CDR2 YSLEER. V lost 4 bases and J lost 6; bases outside the gene matches: 4. The CDR3 is CASSPTGGSQPQHF. Written as DNA, the CDR3 is TGCGCCAGCAGCCCGACAGGGGGAAGTCAGCCCCAGCATTTT.

The rearrangement uses TRBV3-1 (or the pseudogene TRBV3-2) and TRBJ2-7, with TRBD1 identical over 7 bases. Looked up from germline, CDR1 is LGHDT and CDR2 is YNNKEL (reference sequence). This CDR3 has 13 amino acids. After removal of 6 bases from V and 6 bases from J, the junction contained 8 bases not matched to a gene. CDR3 bases: TGTGCCAGCAGAAGTGACAGGGTAGGCGAGCAGTACTTC. This sequence encodes CASRSDRVGEQYF.

The chain has TRBV5-1 and TRBJ1-4, with 10 bases fitting TRBD1. Germline CDR1 SGHRS, CDR2 YFSETQ. The CDR3 runs 16 residues. V was clipped by 3 bases and J by 4 bases; unmatched bases: 6. CDR3 bases: TGCGCCAGCAGCTCGACAGGGGGCGGAGGTAATGAAAAACTGTTTTTT. Protein sequence: CASSSTGGGGNEKLFF. Drawing the rest from reference TRBV5-1 and TRBJ1-4, the complete variable domain is KAGVTQTPRYLIKTRGQQVTLSCSPISGHRSVSWYQQTPGQGLQFLFEYFSETQRNKGNFPGRFSGRQFSNSRSEMNVSTLELGDSALYLCASSSTGGGGNEKLFFGSGTQLSVL.

This chain links TRBV12-3 or TRBV12-4 with TRBJ1-1; D call uncertain. The V end was cut by 3 bases, the J end by 10 bases, with 12 bases between. The CDR3 sequence is 12 residues long. This CDR3 reads CASSFPGLGAFF. CDR3 sequence (DNA): TGTGCCAGCAGTTTCCCCGGGTTGGGAGCTTTCTTT.

The chain joins TRBV20-1 to TRBJ2-5; 10 positions match TRBD2. V lost 3 bases and J lost 2; bases outside the gene matches: 6. The CDR3 sequence is 15 residues long. Germline V gene sequence: CDR1 DFQATT, CDR2 SNEGSKA (reference sequence). CDR3 sequence (DNA): TGCAGTGCTAGTCGGCTAGCGGGGGATCAAGAGACCCAGTACTTC. It specifies CSASRLAGDQETQYF.

The chain is built from TRBV21-1 and TRBJ1-3; the D call TRBD1 from the table was never checked on the DNA. TRBV21-1 is recorded as a pseudogene. This CDR3 region has 18 residues. The CDR3 protein is CASSKESGQGATGNTIYF. The CDR3 DNA sequence: TGTGCCAGCAGCAAAGAGTCGGGACAGGGGGCCACTGGAAACACCATATATTTT.

V usage is TRBV3-1 (or the pseudogene TRBV3-2) and J usage is TRBJ1-4; possible D gene TRBD1, 5 bases. CDR1 is LGHDT and CDR2 is YNNKEL in the germline V gene (reference sequence). Trimming removed 4 bases at V and 9 bases at J, with 9 bases between. This CDR3 has 12 residues. Written as DNA, the CDR3 is TGTGCCAGCAGCCCCCAGGGCAAAAAACTGTTTTTT. It yields the protein CASSPQGKKLFF.

In this sample, this clone turned up once. The chain employs TRBV23-1 and TRBJ2-2; TRBD1 agrees at 9 bases. TRBV23-1 is annotated as an ORF whose role is uncertain. Trimming at V came to 11 bases and at J to 5 bases, leaving 6 bases not matched to a gene. There are 13 residues in the CDR3. CDR3 in DNA: TGCGCCGAGGACAGGGGTAGGACCGGGGAGCTGTTTTTT. Its translation: CAEDRGRTGELFF.

The chain joins TRBV27 to TRBJ1-2, with 9 bases fitting TRBD1. Germline values: CDR1 MNHEY, CDR2 SMNVEV (reference sequence). The CDR3 has 14 residues. V dropped 9 bases and J dropped 6; count of bases not matched to a gene: 11. CDR3 in amino acids: CASKEAGTGNGYTF. CDR3 bases: TGTGCCAGTAAGGAAGCCGGGACAGGGAATGGCTACACCTTC.

This rearrangement joins TRBV30 to TRBJ1-5, with D perhaps TRBD1 (5 bases). The CDR3 contains 15 residues. V gave up 2 bases and J gave up 1 base, with 12 bases separating them. Germline V gene lookup returns CDR1 GTSNPN and CDR2 SVGIG (reference sequence). CDR3 sequence: CAWSYGPGSNQPQHF. CDR3 sequence (DNA): TGTGCCTGGAGTTACGGGCCAGGGAGCAATCAGCCCCAGCATTTT.

This chain joins TRBV30 and TRBJ2-3; D not resolved. The germline V gene has CDR1 GTSNPN and CDR2 SVGIG (reference sequence). The CDR3 has 13 amino acids. Trimming pared 8 bases from V and 3 bases from J, leaving 15 bases between. CDR3 sequence (DNA): TGTGCCCTAAATTCCGGTTTAACAGATACGCAGTATTTT. Its translation: CALNSGLTDTQYF.

The chain joins TRBV5-8 to TRBJ2-1; 7 nucleotides agree with TRBD2. The V and J ends lost 4 bases and 8 bases, in that order; junction bases with no gene match: 15. CDR3 length equals 16 residues. Germline CDR1 is SGHTS and CDR2 is YDEGEE. This CDR3 reads CASSQLQSGKLYEQFF. The CDR3 DNA reads TGTGCCAGCAGCCAACTGCAAAGCGGGAAATTGTATGAGCAGTTCTTC.

The chain employs TRBV29-1 and TRBJ2-1; TRBD2 agrees at 9 bases. V lost 5 bases, J lost 4 bases, and 6 bases stayed unmatched. This CDR3 spans 14 amino acids. The germline V gene encodes CDR1 SQVTM and CDR2 ANQGSEA. The CDR3 sequence is CSVLAGEAYNEQFF. The CDR3 DNA reads TGCAGCGTTTTAGCGGGAGAGGCTTACAATGAGCAGTTCTTC.

The chain uses TRBV27 and TRBJ2-2; D perhaps matches TRBD2 (5 bases). The CDR3 covers 15 residues. Germline V gene data show CDR1 as MNHEY and CDR2 as SMNVEV (reference sequence). V lost 6 bases, J lost 4 bases, and 15 bases lay in between. In nucleotides, the CDR3 is TGTGCCAGCAGCAACTCTCTAGCTCCCACCGGGGAGCTGTTTTTT. This gives the protein CASSNSLAPTGELFF.

The V and J genes are TRBV11-3 and TRBJ2-3, with D perhaps TRBD2 (6 bases). The germline V and J ends were trimmed by 5 bases and 1 base, with 10 bases remaining between them. The CDR3 spans 14 residues. Germline V lookup: CDR1 SGHNT, CDR2 YENEEA. Here the CDR3 reads CASSPGLGTDTQYF. The CDR3 DNA reads as TGTGCCAGCAGCCCGGGACTGGGCACAGATACGCAGTATTTT.

The chain carries TRBV11-1 and TRBJ2-3, with D hard to call. This CDR3 contains 12 residues. Germline-derived CDR1 and CDR2 are SGHAT and FQDESV (reference sequence). Trimming removed 2 bases at V and 6 bases at J, with 6 bases between. The CDR3 loop reads CASSLSRDTQYF. As DNA, the CDR3 is TGTGCCAGCAGCTTAAGTCGGGATACGCAGTATTTT.